This T cell receptor (beta chain) was obtained from a study of cytomegalovirus exposure and HLA in healthy donors. Study-wide findings and caveats: Specific recognition of CMV antigens was confirmed in vitro for a few chains (all CMV-associated).

Amplification used 60 Vbeta primers and 13 Jbeta primers. Assay: immunoSEQ multiplex PCR; the TCRdb copy retains only in-frame clones and omits some. The sample contains under 150,000 clones, more than 75% of which appear only once. The length of the CDR3 is 16 residues. CDR1 is MNHNY and CDR2 is SVGAGI in the germline V gene (reference sequence). Trimming removed 4 bases at V and 5 bases at J, with 19 bases between. On this clone: The antigen is not known.

This TCR derives from a man between 18 and 29 years old in good health and CMV-seronegative. The chain employs TRBV6-6 and TRBJ2-3; D perhaps matches TRBD1 (6 bases). Sample: PBMCs. CDR3 nucleotides: TGTGCCAGCAGTTCTACAGGGAAAGGATCGGGAGATACGCAGTATTTT. It codes for CASSSTGKGSGDTQYF.